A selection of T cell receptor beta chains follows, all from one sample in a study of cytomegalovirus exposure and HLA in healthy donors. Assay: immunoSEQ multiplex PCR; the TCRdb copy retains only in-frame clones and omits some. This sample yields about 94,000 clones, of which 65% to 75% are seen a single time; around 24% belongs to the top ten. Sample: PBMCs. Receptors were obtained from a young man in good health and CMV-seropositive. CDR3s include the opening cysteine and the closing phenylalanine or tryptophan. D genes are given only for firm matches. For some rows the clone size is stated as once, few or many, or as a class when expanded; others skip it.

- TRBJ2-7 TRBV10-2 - TGCGCCAGCAGGGACGTGAGGGTTACCTACGAGCAGTACTTC CASRDVRVTYEQYF
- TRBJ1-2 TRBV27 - TGTGCCAGCAGTTTATCGGCGGGGAATTATGGCTACACCTTC CASSLSAGNYGYTF
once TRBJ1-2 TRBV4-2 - TGTGCCAGCAGCCAAGAGATAAGGGGGAACTATGGCTACACCTTC CASSQEIRGNYGYTF
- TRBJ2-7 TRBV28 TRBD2 TGTGCCACCGTAGGACTAGCGGGAACCTACGAGCAGTACTTC CATVGLAGTYEQYF
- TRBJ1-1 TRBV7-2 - TGTGCCAGCAGCTTCGCGGGAGGCACTGAAGCTTTCTTT CASSFAGGTEAFF
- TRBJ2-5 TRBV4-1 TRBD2 TGCGCCAGCAGCCAACTCCTAGCGGGGGAAGAGACCCAGTACTTC CASSQLLAGEETQYF
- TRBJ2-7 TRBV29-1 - TGCAGCGTTCTGAGGATGCAAGGATACGAGCAGTACTTC CSVLRMQGYEQYF
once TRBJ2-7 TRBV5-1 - TGCGCCAGCAGCTTGATCCAACAGGGAGACGAGCAGTACTTC CASSLIQQGDEQYF
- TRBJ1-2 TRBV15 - TGTGCCACCAGCAGAGATCGGTTTCCAAACGGCTACACCTTC CATSRDRFPNGYTF
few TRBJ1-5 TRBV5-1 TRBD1 TGCGCCAGCAGGACAGGGCCCACCGATAGCAATCAGCCCCAGCATTTT CASRTGPTDSNQPQHF
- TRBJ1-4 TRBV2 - TGTGCCAGCAGGAGAGCCCGCAGTTCAACTAATGACAAACTGTTTTTT CASRRARSSTNDKLFF
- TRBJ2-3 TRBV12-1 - TGTGCCAGCACCTCGGGACTTAGGGCAGATACGCAGTATTTT CASTSGLRADTQYF
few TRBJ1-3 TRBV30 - TGTGCCTGGGGTCCCGGACAGAGCTCTGGAAACACCATATATTTT CAWGPGQSSGNTIYF
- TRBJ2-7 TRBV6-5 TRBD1 TGTGCCGCCGGACAGGGTTTATCCTACGAGCAGTACTTC CAAGQGLSYEQYF
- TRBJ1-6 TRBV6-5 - TGTGCCAGCAGTTACCAGGCCGCATATTCACCCCTCCACTTT CASSYQAAYSPLHF
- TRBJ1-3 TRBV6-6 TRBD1 TGTGCCAGCAGTTCAATCGGGACAGTAACTGGAAACACCATATATTTT CASSSIGTVTGNTIYF
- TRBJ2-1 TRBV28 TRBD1 TGTGCCAGCAGTCTGGGACAGTACAATGAGCAGTTCTTC CASSLGQYNEQFF
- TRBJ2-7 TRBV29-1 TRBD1 TGCAGCGTTGAAGGAGGGGGCCTTCATCCCTACGAGCAGTACTTC CSVEGGGLHPYEQYF
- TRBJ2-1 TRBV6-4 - TGTGCCAGCAGTGACCGGGACTCCTCGGGTGAGCAGTTCTTC CASSDRDSSGEQFF
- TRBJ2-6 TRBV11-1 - TGTGCCAGCAGCCCGGGACAAGCAGGGGCCAACGTCCTGACTTTC CASSPGQAGANVLTF
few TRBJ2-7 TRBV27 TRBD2 TGTGCCAGCAGTCTGACTAGCGGGGGGCCCGGGGAGTACTTC CASSLTSGGPGEYF
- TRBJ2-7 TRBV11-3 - TGTGCCAGCAGCTTAGGTGGCGGATCCTACGAGCAGTACTTC CASSLGGGSYEQYF
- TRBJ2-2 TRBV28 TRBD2 TGTGCCAGCAGTCCCGAGCGGGAGTTGGACACCGGGGAGCTGTTTTTT CASSPERELDTGELFF
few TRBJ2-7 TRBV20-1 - TGCAGTGCAAGGGAGTCCTACGAGCAGTACTTC CSARESYEQYF
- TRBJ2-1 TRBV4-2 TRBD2 TGTGCCAGCAGCCAAGAGACTAGCGGGAACTACAATGAGCAGTTCTTC CASSQETSGNYNEQFF
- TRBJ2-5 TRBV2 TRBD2 TGTGCCAGCAGTCCCGGGACTAGAGGAGAGACCCAGTACTTC CASSPGTRGETQYF
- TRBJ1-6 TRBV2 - TGTGCCAGCACCGGGACATATAATTCACCCCTCCACTTT CASTGTYNSPLHF
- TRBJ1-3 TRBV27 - TGTGCCAGCAGTACAGGTTATGGAAACACCATATATTTT CASSTGYGNTIYF
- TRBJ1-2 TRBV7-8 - TGTGCCAGCAGCTTAGTAGGGGCCGGGAGGACTAACTATGGCTACACCTTC CASSLVGAGRTNYGYTF
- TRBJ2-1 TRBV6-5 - TGTGCCAGCAGTGCGGGGTACAATGAGCAGTTCTTC CASSAGYNEQFF
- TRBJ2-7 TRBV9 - TGTGCCAGCAGCGTAGGGTTACTATCCTCGTCCTACGAGCAGTACTTC CASSVGLLSSSYEQYF
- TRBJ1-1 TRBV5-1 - TGCGCCAGCAGCGAGGGGGGGCGGACTGAAGCTTTCTTT CASSEGGRTEAFF
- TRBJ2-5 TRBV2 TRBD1 TGTGCCAGCAGTCGTCTAAGACAGGGAGAGTCAGAGACCCAGTACTTC CASSRLRQGESETQYF
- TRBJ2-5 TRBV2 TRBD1 TGTGCCAGCAGCCCACGGACAGGGCAAGAGACCCAGTACTTC CASSPRTGQETQYF
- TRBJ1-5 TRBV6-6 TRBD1 TGTGCCAGCAGTTATACCATGACAGGGGGTAATCAGCCCCAGCATTTT CASSYTMTGGNQPQHF
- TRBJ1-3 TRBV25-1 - TGTGCCAGCAGCCGGGGCTCTGGAAACACCATATATTTT CASSRGSGNTIYF
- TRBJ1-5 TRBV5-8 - TGTGCCAGCAGCCTTTGGGGGGGTGGAAATCAGCCCCAGCATTTT CASSLWGGGNQPQHF
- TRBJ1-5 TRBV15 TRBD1 TGTGCCACCAGCACCCCTACGGACAGGGACCTCTATAGCAATCAGCCCCAGCATTTT CATSTPTDRDLYSNQPQHF
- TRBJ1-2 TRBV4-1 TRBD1 TGCGCCAGCAGCCAAGATGAGGGCAGGGGGCGCCTCGGCTACACCTTC CASSQDEGRGRLGYTF
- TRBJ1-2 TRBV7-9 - TGTGCCAGCAGCCCCGAAGGGGTGGGGGGCTACACCTTC CASSPEGVGGYTF
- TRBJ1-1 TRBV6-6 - TGTGCCAGCAGCCCGACAGTAGACACTGAAGCTTTCTTT CASSPTVDTEAFF
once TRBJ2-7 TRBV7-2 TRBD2 TGTGCCAGCAGCACCACTAGCGGGGTCTCCTACGAGCAGTACTTC CASSTTSGVSYEQYF
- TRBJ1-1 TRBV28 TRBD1 TGTGCCAGCAGTTTATTAGGGGGCAGCACTGAAGCTTTCTTT CASSLLGGSTEAFF
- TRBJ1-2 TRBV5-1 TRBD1 TGCGCCAGCAGTTCCCGACAGGGTAGCTATGGCTACACCTTC CASSSRQGSYGYTF
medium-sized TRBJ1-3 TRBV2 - TGTGCCAGCGTGGCAAACTCTGGAAACACCATATATTTT CASVANSGNTIYF
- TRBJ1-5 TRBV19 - TGTGCCAGTAGTGCACAGGGCCTACATAGCAATCAGCCCCAGCATTTT CASSAQGLHSNQPQHF
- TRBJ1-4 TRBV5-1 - TGCGCCAGCAGCTTATTGGCAGGGGATGAAAAACTGTTTTTT CASSLLAGDEKLFF
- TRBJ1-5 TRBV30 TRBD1 TGTGCCTGGAGTGTACTAGGGGGCGATCAGCCCCAGCATTTT CAWSVLGGDQPQHF
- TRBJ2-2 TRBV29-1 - TGCAGCGGCCTGGCCACCGGGGAGCTGTTTTTT CSGLATGELFF
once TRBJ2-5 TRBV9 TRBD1 TGTGCCAGCAGCCCCTTCGGTGGGACAGTTCAAGAGACCCAGTACTTC CASSPFGGTVQETQYF
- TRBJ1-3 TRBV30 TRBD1 TGTGCCTGGACCCCAACAGGGGCCTCTGGAAACACCATATATTTT CAWTPTGASGNTIYF
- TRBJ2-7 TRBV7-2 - TGTGCCAGCAGCTTTAGCGGCTACGAGCAGTACTTC CASSFSGYEQYF